This entry features one T cell receptor beta chain sequence. The length of the CDR3 is 14 residues. Germline CDR1 reads SGDLS; CDR2 reads YYNGEE. Unmatched junction bases numbered 2, after V lost 3 bases and J lost 6 bases. Certain patients were not enrolled. These were patients with other autoimmune diseases, uncontrolled infections, pregnancy or lactation. The sample comes from a study of Graves' ophthalmopathy and Graves' hyperthyroidism. The sequenced template was RNA, covering the TCR beta CDR3 region. Second-round multiplex PCR came after a first-round RT-PCR that employed HTBI primers. In TCRdb, the multiplex PCR reads were re-called with MiXCR into one record per CDR3 protein. Among 300,000 to 400,000 distinct CDR3 sequences listed, 15% to 20% were seen once.

Sequencing was performed on peripheral blood. The chain uses TRBV9 and TRBJ1-6; 8 nucleotides match TRBD1. The clonotype originates from an adult man with Graves' ophthalmopathy. CDR3 nucleotide sequence: TGTGCCAGCAGCGCGGGACAGGTTAATTCACCCCTCCACTTT. It specifies CASSAGQVNSPLHF.